Listed below are T cell receptor beta chains from one sample, sequenced in a study of CD8+ T cells in alopecia areata. Assay: immunoSEQ multiplex PCR; the TCRdb copy retains only in-frame clones and omits some. The sample shows about 110,000 clones, over 80% of them seen only once. The source was CD8+ T cells sorted from blood, collected at week 24, from a patient treated with tofacitinib. Receptors originate from a human donor with alopecia areata. Each CDR3 is given without its conserved first and last residue. Each record gives: CDR3 protein, V gene, D gene. The D gene is left open where the match is weak.

CDR3 protein: ASSGVATDISNQPQH
V gene: TRBV2
D gene: -

CDR3 protein: ASSLATQLASQETQY
V gene: TRBV7-6
D gene: TRBD2

CDR3 protein: SVVSRDRGIEQY
V gene: TRBV29-1
D gene: TRBD1

CDR3 protein: ASSLGGGLHYEQY
V gene: TRBV7-9
D gene: -

CDR3 protein: ASSHQSDGSYEQY
V gene: TRBV4-1
D gene: -

CDR3 protein: ASSLSSGEGNTGELF
V gene: TRBV27
D gene: TRBD2

CDR3 protein: SVEGTSGGGDTQY
V gene: TRBV29-1
D gene: TRBD2

CDR3 protein: ASSYSGYGYT
V gene: TRBV6-5
D gene: -

CDR3 protein: ASSPANYEQY
V gene: TRBV7-9
D gene: -

CDR3 protein: ATSRDSGLAGTAKTQY
V gene: TRBV15
D gene: TRBD2

CDR3 protein: SEIQGLNTEAF
V gene: TRBV29-1
D gene: -

CDR3 protein: ASSLVLAVGKEQF
V gene: TRBV5-4
D gene: TRBD2

CDR3 protein: ASSLVSPRAHEQY
V gene: TRBV5-1
D gene: -

CDR3 protein: ASSDPGKVQPQH
V gene: TRBV2
D gene: -

CDR3 protein: ASSFRDGYSPLH
V gene: TRBV19
D gene: -

CDR3 protein: ASSLGSSGGPGSGELF
V gene: TRBV7-6
D gene: TRBD2

CDR3 protein: ASSLAGGPQH
V gene: TRBV7-9
D gene: -

CDR3 protein: ASSLLTIAGVGELF
V gene: TRBV27
D gene: TRBD2

CDR3 protein: ASSQTYNEQF
V gene: TRBV27
D gene: -

CDR3 protein: ASSRAGTRYEQY
V gene: TRBV5-4
D gene: TRBD2

CDR3 protein: ASSWKNPQDEQY
V gene: TRBV5-1
D gene: -